The source of this T cell receptor (beta chain) is a study of tumor and adjacent non-tumor tissue in lung cancer. Across the whole study: The patients, 9 to 11 men and 5 women, were about 30 to 76 with stage I to III disease.

Germline CDR1 LGHNA, CDR2 YNFKEQ. CDR3 length: 19 amino acids. Trimming left V 1 base short and J 1 base short, with 17 bases between. Three rounds of nested PCR, following a modified ARM-PCR protocol, produced the TCRbeta library. TCRdb re-analysed the multiplex PCR reads in MiXCR, keeping a single row per CDR3 protein. The sample lists 45,000 to 65,000 distinct CDR3 sequences; 74% were seen once. This sample's RNA came from whole unsorted tissue. More than 3 cm separated this lung sample from the edge of the tumor. This clonotype is medium-sized in the sample. The antigen is not known. Study results and limitations: Tumor tissue had significantly higher TCR diversity than normal lung. In normal lung, the top 100 clones were significantly more dominant than in tumor.

This receptor was obtained from a woman aged 55 to 70 with non-small cell lung cancer. The rearrangement joins TRBV4-2 to TRBJ2-6; TRBD2 might be the D (6 bases). The sample was distant non-tumor lung tissue. DNA of the CDR3: TGTGCCAGCAGCCAAGCTACCGGGAGAGCTTTTTCTGGGGCCAACGTCCTGACTTTC. This codes for CASSQATGRAFSGANVLTF.